This TCR beta chain was obtained from a study of blood T cell repertoires in COVID-19. Study-wide background: Nucleic acid was either cDNA or gDNA, and it came from T cells, B-cell-depleted T cells, or PBMCs.

Participants' own reports of clinical history determined their cohort assignment. In the original analysis: Reference gene primers were amplified, and this amplification served to estimate nucleated cell counts. Produced via immunoSEQ multiplex PCR; TCRdb's table is partial and in-frame only. That table gives V, J and clone size, and the DNA gave D and trimming. The table has roughly 300,000 clones, over 75% seen once. The ends were cut back, 6 bases at V and 4 bases at J, with 6 bases in the middle. Germline assignment: CDR1 ENHRY and CDR2 SYGVKD. The CDR3 contains 11 residues. This receptor was obtained from a woman in her twenties or thirties who had recovered from COVID-19. Sequencing was performed on PBMCs or T cells enriched from blood (not recorded which). The J gene is TRBJ2-5, the V gene TRBV10-3, with D possibly TRBD2 on 6 matching bases. The CDR3 DNA is TGTGCCATCAGGGGAGGAGAGACCCAGTACTTC. Translating gives CAIRGGETQYF.